This T cell receptor beta chain came from a study of T cells in localized non-small cell lung cancer. Findings and caveats of the study: When the top 100 tumor clones were examined, a median about 60 of them also appeared in the adjacent lung, which was paired and uninvolved.

This CDR3 region has 14 residues. V was trimmed by 7 bases and J by 0 bases, leaving 10 bases between them. Germline V gene lookup returns CDR1 GTSNPN and CDR2 SVGIG (reference sequence). The method was immunoSEQ multiplex PCR; TCRdb's version includes in-frame clones alone and lacks a portion of them. The sample has tens of thousands of clones, approximately 92% seen once. Comments on this clone: As yet, its antigen is unknown.

This rearrangement joins TRBV30 to TRBJ1-6, with no clear D. The TCR was taken from a female donor older than 55 with stage I lung adenocarcinoma. This specimen consisted of peripheral blood, obtained before any cancer treatment. The CDR3 sequence: CAYQQSSYNSPLHF. In DNA, the CDR3 is TGTGCCTACCAACAGAGCTCCTATAATTCACCCCTCCACTTT.